Below, 8 T cell receptor beta chains from the same sample are listed, as sequenced in a study of blood T cell repertoires in COVID-19. TCRdb's table, derived via immunoSEQ multiplex PCR, lists solely in-frame clones and lacks some. The repertoire includes roughly 150,000 clones, about 86% of them detected once, and around 20% sits in the top ten. The sequencing input was peripheral blood. The receptors were gathered from an elderly woman with acute or convalescent COVID-19.

The chain combines TRBV2 with TRBJ2-1, with 12 bases that match TRBD2. Germline V gives CDR1 SNHLY, CDR2 FYNNEI. The length of the CDR3 is 15 residues. V shed 6 bases, J shed 4 bases, and the junction held 4 bases outside the gene matches. The CDR3 nucleotides read TGTGCCAGCAGGGGGACTAGCGGGCGGTACAATGAGCAGTTCTTC. Translated: CASRGTSGRYNEQFF.

This chain links TRBV5-1 with TRBJ2-3; possibly TRBD1 for D (5 bases). The V gene's germline CDR1 is SGHRS and CDR2 YFSETQ. The V gene lost 4 bases and the J gene lost 4 bases, with 19 bases spanning the gap. The CDR3 is made up of 16 amino acids. The CDR3 loop is CASSPSSQGRADTQYF. The CDR3 DNA reads as TGCGCCAGCAGCCCCTCTTCGCAGGGCCGGGCAGATACGCAGTATTTT. Looking up the rest from reference TRBV5-1 and TRBJ2-3 gives the full variable domain: KAGVTQTPRYLIKTRGQQVTLSCSPISGHRSVSWYQQTPGQGLQFLFEYFSETQRNKGNFPGRFSGRQFSNSRSEMNVSTLELGDSALYLCASSPSSQGRADTQYFGPGTRLTVL.

The DNA for the CDR3 is TGTGCCAGCAGCTCCCAGCCGGACAGCTCCTTCTCTGGAAACACCATATATTTT. This encodes CASSSQPDSSFSGNTIYF. The V call is TRBV7-2, the J call TRBJ1-3; the D gene is possibly TRBD1 (6 bases). CDR3 length: 18 residues. Trimming shortened V by 4 bases and J by 0 bases, and 19 bases separated the two germline ends. Germline CDR1 reads SGHTA; CDR2 reads FQGNSA.

This chain uses TRBV28 with TRBJ2-2, with TRBD2 matching 11 bases. After removal of 6 bases from V and 6 bases from J, the junction contained 15 bases not matched to a gene. CDR3 length: 18 amino acids. The V gene's germline CDR1 is MDHEN and CDR2 SYDVKM. CDR3 sequence: CASRSPAGLAGGAGELFF. The DNA of the CDR3 is TGTGCCAGCAGATCACCCGCCGGGCTAGCGGGAGGAGCCGGGGAGCTGTTTTTT.

This rearrangement joins TRBV5-6 to TRBJ1-2; D possibly corresponds to TRBD1 (6 bases). This CDR3 has 12 amino acids. The germline CDR1 and CDR2 sequences are SGHDT and YYEEEE. Trimming cost V 4 bases and J 4 bases, with 8 bases left between them. The CDR3 nucleotides read TGTGCCAGCAGCGACAGGCTCTATGGCTACACCTTC. As protein: CASSDRLYGYTF.

The chain is built from TRBV18 and TRBJ2-7; tentatively, D is TRBD2 (6 bases). Trimming shortened V by 3 bases and J by 3 bases, and 12 bases separated the two germline ends. The CDR3 is made up of 14 amino acids. From germline, CDR1 is KGHSH and CDR2 LQKENI. This CDR3 is CASSPRDGYYEQYF. The CDR3 DNA reads TGTGCCAGCTCACCGCGGGACGGATACTACGAGCAGTACTTC.

V usage is TRBV3-1 (or the pseudogene TRBV3-2) and J usage is TRBJ2-7, with 9 positions matching TRBD1. V was pared by 3 bases and J by 4 bases, with 10 bases of the junction left unmatched. There are 16 residues in the CDR3. The V gene's germline CDR1 is LGHDT and CDR2 YNNKEL (reference sequence). The CDR3 loop is CASSQLQGAHTYEQYF. The CDR3 DNA reads as TGTGCCAGCAGCCAGCTACAGGGGGCCCATACATACGAGCAGTACTTC.

The V and J genes are TRBV3-1 (or the pseudogene TRBV3-2) and TRBJ2-1, with TRBD2 matching 15 bases. There are 17 residues in the CDR3. The trim removed 4 bases at V and 9 bases at J, leaving 10 bases unmatched. Germline V CDR1 and CDR2: LGHDT, YNNKEL (reference sequence). CDR3 nucleotide sequence: TGTGCCAGCAGCCGGACTAGCGGGGGGGCCGTCCCACGTGAGCAGTTCTTC. Translated: CASSRTSGGAVPREQFF.